The rows below give T cell receptor beta chains drawn from one sample of a study of T cell responses to AZD1222 COVID-19 vaccine. TCRdb's table, derived via immunoSEQ multiplex PCR, lists solely in-frame clones and lacks some. This sample carries 100,000 or so clones, roughly 87% of them seen once, and the ten largest clones take 15% to 20%. The source material was peripheral blood, sampled on day 0 of AZD1222 vaccination. These receptors all stem from an adult in good health. Each CDR3 is given with its conserved first and last residue. Some rows have no size entry. The others give once, few or many, or a class for an expanded clone.

j_call clone_size v_call cdr3_aa
TRBJ1-2 - TRBV6-1 CASSEGGVGIGYGYTF
TRBJ2-3 - TRBV30 CAWSEKGGTQYF
TRBJ1-4 - TRBV7-9 CASSLGDRDTEKLFF
TRBJ2-4 once TRBV7-2 CASSPRDRDIQYF
TRBJ2-2 - TRBV6-5 CRGPIGVPGELFF
TRBJ1-5 - TRBV6-1 CASSEQGDQPQHF
TRBJ1-4 - TRBV18 CASSLRFATNEKLFF
TRBJ2-7 - TRBV10-2 CASRGLAGSSYEQYF
TRBJ1-6 - TRBV6-1 CASSDGGRSSYNSPLHF
TRBJ1-3 - TRBV3-1/TRBV3-2 CASSRRQGNTIYF
TRBJ2-7 few TRBV11-2 CASSSTTGTYEQYF
TRBJ1-2 - TRBV19 CASSIEGAGRPYTF
TRBJ1-5 - TRBV29-1 CSVENFGTGGLNQPQHF
TRBJ2-1 - TRBV28 CASSFFRSGRNEQFF
TRBJ1-1 - TRBV28 CASSPLAGTGYNTEAFF
TRBJ2-3 once TRBV10-3 CAISTGPSTDTQYF
TRBJ1-4 - TRBV11-2 CASSDLGLPANEKLFF
TRBJ2-7 - TRBV7-9 CAFSPRGAFEQYF
TRBJ2-3 once TRBV19 CASSDWTGGGDTQYF
TRBJ1-4 - TRBV5-1 CASSLEGTGTEKLFF
TRBJ2-7 - TRBV4-2 CASSQVSGRSPYEQYF
TRBJ2-7 - TRBV19 CASRSGARYEQYF
TRBJ2-2 few TRBV5-6 CASSLPRERISGELFF
TRBJ2-7 once TRBV10-1 CASGGLAGHFPYEQYF
TRBJ2-5 - TRBV5-1 CASSVVQETQYF
TRBJ1-1 - TRBV18 CASSPVMAPNTEAFF
TRBJ1-2 - TRBV27 CASSLAGGLMFGYTF
TRBJ1-1 - TRBV5-1 CASSLTGTGNTEAFF
TRBJ2-5 - TRBV7-6 CASSQLTPFGTQYF
TRBJ2-2 few TRBV9 CASSRGNTNTGELFF
TRBJ2-3 - TRBV5-1 CASSWGTAGSADTQYF
TRBJ1-2 - TRBV7-9 CASSLGAANYGYTF
TRBJ2-7 - TRBV14 CASSQELAGGTYEQYF
TRBJ2-1 - TRBV5-1 CASSVEAGLYNNEQFF
TRBJ1-5 - TRBV3-1/TRBV3-2 CASSQGHHSNQPQHF
TRBJ2-7 - TRBV5-1 CASSLFPGESSGQPYEQYF
TRBJ2-3 - TRBV6-2/TRBV6-3 CASSGSITDTQYF
TRBJ2-2 once TRBV1 CTTRPGELFF
TRBJ2-7 few TRBV7-2 CASSEGLAGAGYEQYF
TRBJ1-1 once TRBV20-1 CSASFTGAWGMNTEAFF
TRBJ2-7 - TRBV7-8 CASSLAHGGRASEQYF
TRBJ2-1 once TRBV7-9 CASSLDVSTSYNEQFF
TRBJ1-2 - TRBV9 CASSPGRGANYGYTF
TRBJ2-7 - TRBV30 CAWKSQYSYEQYF
TRBJ2-1 - TRBV11-3 CASSGRTSYNEQFF
TRBJ2-7 few TRBV11-2 CASSLGHTPYEQYF
TRBJ2-1 - TRBV6-5 CASSRGGGSYNEQFF
TRBJ1-1 - TRBV18 CASSRLDRNTEAFF
TRBJ2-2 - TRBV7-6 CASSPRALAGAGGELFF